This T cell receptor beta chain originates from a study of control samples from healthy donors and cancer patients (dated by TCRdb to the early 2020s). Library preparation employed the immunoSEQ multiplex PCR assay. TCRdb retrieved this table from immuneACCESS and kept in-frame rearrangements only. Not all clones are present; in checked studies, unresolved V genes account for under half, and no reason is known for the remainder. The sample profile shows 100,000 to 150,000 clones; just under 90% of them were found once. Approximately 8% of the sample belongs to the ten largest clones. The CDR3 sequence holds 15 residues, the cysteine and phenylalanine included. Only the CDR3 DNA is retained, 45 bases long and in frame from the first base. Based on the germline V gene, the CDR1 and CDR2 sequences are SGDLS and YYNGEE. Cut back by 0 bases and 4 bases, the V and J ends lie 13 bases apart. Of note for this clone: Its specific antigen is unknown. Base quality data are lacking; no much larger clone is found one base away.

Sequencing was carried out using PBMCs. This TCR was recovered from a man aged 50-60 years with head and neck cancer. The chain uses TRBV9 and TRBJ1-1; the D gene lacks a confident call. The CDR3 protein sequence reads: CASSVGVGKITEAFF. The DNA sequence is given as TGTGCCAGCAGCGTAGGAGTAGGGAAAATCACTGAAGCTTTCTTT. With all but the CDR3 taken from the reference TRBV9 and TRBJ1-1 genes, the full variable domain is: DSGVTQTPKHLITATGQRVTLRCSPRSGDLSVYWYQQSLDQGLQFLIQYYNGEERAKGNILERFSAQQFPDLHSELNLSSLELGDSALYFCASSVGVGKITEAFFGQGTRLTVV.